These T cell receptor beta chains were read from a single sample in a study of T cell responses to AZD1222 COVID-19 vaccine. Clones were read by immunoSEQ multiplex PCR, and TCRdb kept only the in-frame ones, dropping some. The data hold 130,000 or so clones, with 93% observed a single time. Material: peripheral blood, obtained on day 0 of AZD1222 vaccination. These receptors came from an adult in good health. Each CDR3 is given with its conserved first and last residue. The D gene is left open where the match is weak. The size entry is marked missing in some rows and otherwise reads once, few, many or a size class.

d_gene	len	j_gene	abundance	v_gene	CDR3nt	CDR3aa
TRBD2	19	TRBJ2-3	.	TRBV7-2	TGTGCCAGCAGCTCGGGACTAGCGGGGACTGTGATTAGCACAGATACGCAGTATTTT	CASSSGLAGTVISTDTQYF
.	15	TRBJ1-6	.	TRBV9	TGTGCCAGCAGCCTGACCCCCGGGGATAATTCACCCCTCCACTTT	CASSLTPGDNSPLHF
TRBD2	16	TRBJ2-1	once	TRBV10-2	TGCGCCAGCAGTGTATTACTAGCGGGGGTAAGCAATGAGCAGTTCTTC	CASSVLLAGVSNEQFF
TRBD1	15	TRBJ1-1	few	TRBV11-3	TGTGCCAGCAGCAGTAGCAGGGGGCGGAACACTGAAGCTTTCTTT	CASSSSRGRNTEAFF
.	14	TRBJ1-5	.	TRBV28	TGTGCCAGCATAGAGGAGGCTTACAATCAGCCCCAGCATTTT	CASIEEAYNQPQHF
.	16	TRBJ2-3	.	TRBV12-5	TGTGCTAGTGGTTTGACCTCGAGGGGTGTCACAGATACGCAGTATTTT	CASGLTSRGVTDTQYF
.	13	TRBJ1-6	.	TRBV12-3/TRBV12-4	TGTGCCAGCAGTGCAGCGAAGAATTCACCCCTCCACTTT	CASSAAKNSPLHF
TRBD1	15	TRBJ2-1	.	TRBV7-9	TGTGCCAGCAGCGCGACAGGGGACATAAGCGATGAGCAGTTCTTC	CASSATGDISDEQFF
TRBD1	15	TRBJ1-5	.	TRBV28	TGTGCCAGCAGTCGACAGGGGCCAAGCAATCAGCCCCAGCATTTT	CASSRQGPSNQPQHF
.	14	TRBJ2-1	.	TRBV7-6	TGTGCCAGCAGCTTAGCAGGCGTTGGGGGTTCAATCTTCTTC	CASSLAGVGGSIFF
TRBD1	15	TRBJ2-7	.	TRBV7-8	TGTGCCAGCAGCCCCAGGACAGGGGGCTCCTACGAGCAGTACTTC	CASSPRTGGSYEQYF
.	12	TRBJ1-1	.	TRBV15	TGTGCCACCAGCACTTCTTATGTGGAGGCTTTCTTT	CATSTSYVEAFF
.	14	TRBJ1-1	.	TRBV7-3	TGTGCCAGCAGCTTGTCCCCGGAGGGAACTGAAGCTTTCTTT	CASSLSPEGTEAFF
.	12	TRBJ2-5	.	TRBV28	TGTGCCAGCAGACAGGATTTGGAGACCCAGTACTTC	CASRQDLETQYF
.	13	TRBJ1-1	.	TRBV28	TGTGCCAGCCTGCCGCAGGTCAACACTGAAGCTTTCTTT	CASLPQVNTEAFF
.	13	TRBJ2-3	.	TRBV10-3	TGTGCCATAGCCTGGTCTGAAGGAGATACGCAGTATTTT	CAIAWSEGDTQYF
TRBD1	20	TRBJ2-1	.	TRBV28	TGTGCCAGCAGTTTATACTCCCGGGGACAGGGAACATACTCCTACAATGAGCAGTTCTTC	CASSLYSRGQGTYSYNEQFF
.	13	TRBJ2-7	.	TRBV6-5	TGTGCCAGCAGTAGGGACCAGACCTACGAGCAGTACTTC	CASSRDQTYEQYF
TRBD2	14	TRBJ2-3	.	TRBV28	TGTGCCAGCAGTTTACCGGGAGGATTCGATACGCAGTATTTT	CASSLPGGFDTQYF
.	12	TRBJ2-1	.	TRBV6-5	TGTGCCAGCAAGGGCTCCTACAATGAGCAGTTCTTC	CASKGSYNEQFF
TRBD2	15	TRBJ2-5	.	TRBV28	TGTGCCAGCAGCGGGGGGCTAGCGGGATGGGAGACCCAGTACTTC	CASSGGLAGWETQYF
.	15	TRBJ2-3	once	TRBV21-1	TGTGCCAGCAGCTCCCGTGCGGGACGCACAGATACGCAGTATTTT	CASSSRAGRTDTQYF
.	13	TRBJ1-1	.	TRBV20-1	TGCAGTGCTAGTTTCGGGCTAGGGACTGAAGCTTTCTTT	CSASFGLGTEAFF
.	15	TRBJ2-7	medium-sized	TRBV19	TGTGCCAGTAGTATTACTGGACAGCATAACTACGAGCAGTACTTC	CASSITGQHNYEQYF
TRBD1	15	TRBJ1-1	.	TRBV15	TGTGCCACCAGGAGGGACAGACACGGGAACACTGAAGCTTTCTTT	CATRRDRHGNTEAFF
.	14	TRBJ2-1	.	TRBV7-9	TGTGCCAGCAGCTTAGGTGGGAGTAGCAATGAGCAGTTCTTC	CASSLGGSSNEQFF
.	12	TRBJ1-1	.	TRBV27	TGTGCCAGTCGGACGGGGGGCACTGAAGCTTTCTTT	CASRTGGTEAFF
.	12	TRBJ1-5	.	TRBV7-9	TGTGCCAGCAGCCTCGTAAATCAGCCCCAGCATTTT	CASSLVNQPQHF
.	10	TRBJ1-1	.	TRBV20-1	TGCAGTGCCCCAGCCACTGAAGCTTTCTTT	CSAPATEAFF
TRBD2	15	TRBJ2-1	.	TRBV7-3	TGTGCCAGCAGCTTAACTCCTAGCGGGAGTTCTGAGCAGTTCTTC	CASSLTPSGSSEQFF
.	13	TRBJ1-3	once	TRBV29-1	TGCAGCGTTAGAAAGGGCTCTGGAAACACCATATATTTT	CSVRKGSGNTIYF
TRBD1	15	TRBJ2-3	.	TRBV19	TGTGCCAGTAGTTCCCCCGGGACAGAACTCTATACGCAGTATTTT	CASSSPGTELYTQYF
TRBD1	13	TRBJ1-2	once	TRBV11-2	TGTGCCAGCAGCCAGGACAGGGGGCAAGGCTACACCTTC	CASSQDRGQGYTF
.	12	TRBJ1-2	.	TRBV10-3	TGTGCCATCAGTGAGTCTTCAGTTGGCTACACCTTC	CAISESSVGYTF
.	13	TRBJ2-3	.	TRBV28	TGTGCCAGCAGTAGTCCGGACACAGATACGCAGTATTTT	CASSSPDTDTQYF
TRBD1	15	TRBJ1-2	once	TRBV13	TGTGCCAGCAGCACAACGACAGGGGGCGCGAGTGGCTACACCTTC	CASSTTTGGASGYTF
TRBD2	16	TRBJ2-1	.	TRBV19	TGTGCCAGTAGTATATCCTCTAGCGGGCCAGACAATGAGCAGTTCTTC	CASSISSSGPDNEQFF
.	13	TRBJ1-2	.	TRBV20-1	TGCAGTGCTAGTGATCGGGGGGCCAGGGGCTACACCTTC	CSASDRGARGYTF
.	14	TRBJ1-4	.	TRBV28	TGTGCCAGCAGCCAACCACGAGATTTTGAAAAACTGTTTTTT	CASSQPRDFEKLFF
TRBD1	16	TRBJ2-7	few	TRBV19	TGTGCCAGTAGTATGAGTTCGGGACAGGGGGCTGACGAGCAGTACTTC	CASSMSSGQGADEQYF
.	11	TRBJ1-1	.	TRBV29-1	TGCAGCGCGACGGACGGCCCGGGAGCTTTCTTT	CSATDGPGAFF
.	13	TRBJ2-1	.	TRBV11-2	TGTGCCAGCAGCTTTCAGGGGATCGATGAGCAGTTCTTC	CASSFQGIDEQFF
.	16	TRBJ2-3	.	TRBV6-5	TGTGCCAGCAGTTACGCCTACCGGACGGACACAGATACGCAGTATTTT	CASSYAYRTDTDTQYF
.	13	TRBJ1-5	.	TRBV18	TGTGCCAGCTCAGGGGGCTCCAATCAGCCCCAGCATTTT	CASSGGSNQPQHF
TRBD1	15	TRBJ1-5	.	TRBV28	TGTGCCAGCAGTTTCCGCGGACAGGGAACTCAGCCCCAGCATTTT	CASSFRGQGTQPQHF
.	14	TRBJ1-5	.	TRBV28	TGTGCCAGCAGTTTAAGGCAGGAGAATCAGCCCCAGCATTTT	CASSLRQENQPQHF
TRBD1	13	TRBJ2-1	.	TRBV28	TGTGCCAGCACCGATCGACAGGGCTGGGAGCAGTTCTTC	CASTDRQGWEQFF
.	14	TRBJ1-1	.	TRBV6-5	TGTGCCAGCCTCCTATTACAGGGGAACACTGAAGCTTTCTTT	CASLLLQGNTEAFF
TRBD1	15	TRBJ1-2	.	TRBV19	TGTGCCCGCAGGAAGAGGCCCGGGACAGTGTGTGGCTACACCTTC	CARRKRPGTVCGYTF
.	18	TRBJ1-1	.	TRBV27	TGTGCCAGCAGTCCCCATCAATCGGGGTCACGGCGAAACACTGAAGCTTTCTTT	CASSPHQSGSRRNTEAFF
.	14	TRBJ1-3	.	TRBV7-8	TGTGCCAGCAGCAGAGAGAGGAGTGGAAACACCATATATTTT	CASSRERSGNTIYF
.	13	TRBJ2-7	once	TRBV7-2	TGTGCCAGCAGGGGGGGTACAAGTTACGAGCAGTACTTC	CASRGGTSYEQYF
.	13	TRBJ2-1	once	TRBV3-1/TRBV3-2	TGTGCCAGCAGCCAAGGGAGACAAGGGGAGCAGTTCTTC	CASSQGRQGEQFF
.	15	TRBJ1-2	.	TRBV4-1	TGCGCCAGCAGCCAAGATCGCGGCACGCACTATGGCTACACCTTC	CASSQDRGTHYGYTF
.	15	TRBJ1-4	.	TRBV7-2	TGTGCCAGCAGCCCTCAAACAGGGTTGGAAGAAAAACTGTTTTTT	CASSPQTGLEEKLFF